The source of this TCR beta chain is a study of blood T cell repertoires in COVID-19 (dated by TCRdb to the early 2020s). Broadly, across the study: Samples covering the acute and convalescent phases of COVID-19 were provided by collaborators in the United States, Italy and Spain. The material from the prospective study consisted of cDNA or gDNA derived from T cells, B-cell-depleted T cells, or PBMCs. The dataset comprised deeply sampled blood TCRbeta repertoires from subjects exposed to, actively infected with, or recovered from COVID-19. The repertoires were released in a freely available public database meant as a resource for research on the immune response to SARS-CoV-2. The samples were drawn from the first 160 participants of the ongoing ImmuneRACE study and from some 1,300 subjects provided by 6 global collaborators. The sample metadata nearly always contained a de-identified subject ID, COVID-19 status, age in years and sex. HLA class I and class II types, where available, came from metadata supplied by the sample provider rather than from assay-based typing.

TCRbeta CDR3 regions were amplified from genomic DNA by means of the immunoSEQ Assay, a bias-controlled multiplex PCR. The source study handled its data this way. Nucleated cell counts per sample were estimated from amplification of reference gene primers within the assay. Sequence reads were collapsed and filtered to measure the absolute abundance of every unique TCRbeta CDR3 rearrangement. For each sample, productive Simpson clonality was calculated as the square root of Simpson's diversity index across productive rearrangements. Entries here come from immuneACCESS through TCRdb and include only in-frame sequences with V and J called. Some clones fail to appear in such tables; in the studies checked, an unresolved V gene covers under half of the shortfall, and the cause of the remainder is unknown. The V and J calls and the clone size are those of that table, but D and trimming were determined from the DNA. The sample table holds just over 250,000 clones, of which about 88% were seen once. The ten largest account for about 4% of the sample.

V gives up 3 bases and J gives up 2 bases, and the segment between their germline ends measures 14 bases. The CDR3 goes from the cysteine to the phenylalanine over 16 residues. The kept DNA is CDR3 alone, 48 bases in frame from the first base. The CDR1 and CDR2 encoded by the germline V gene (reference sequence) are MNHNY and SVGAGI. The paper as a whole reports these results and caveats: Clinical and demographic metadata were provided uncurated, with the amount varying by source and participant.

A second Seattle source provided samples from volunteer blood donors who had recovered from COVID-19. Collaborating institutions collected whole blood in K2EDTA tubes following their own protocols. For TCRbeta analysis, collaborator samples were shipped as frozen whole blood, as isolated PBMCs, or as DNA extracted from either sample type. As concerns this clone: It lacks a known antigen. No clone much larger than this one lies a single base away; base qualities are absent.

The source material was peripheral blood. This receptor was taken from a man between 60 and 75 years old who had recovered from COVID-19. This receptor chain uses TRBV6-6 and TRBJ2-1; TRBD1 might be the D gene, on 5 matching bases. The CDR3 region has the sequence CASSYSGRVPYNEQFF. The DNA reads TGTGCCAGCAGTTATTCGGGCAGGGTGCCCTACAATGAGCAGTTCTTC.